The present TCR beta chain was sequenced within a study of response to subunit inactivated influenza vaccine (dated by TCRdb to 2016 to 2019). Concerning the study at large: Deep quantitative profiling of the T cell receptor repertoire was used in the study to follow responses to a trivalent subunit inactivated influenza vaccine.

Germline trimming amounts to 1 base on V and 2 bases on J, with 7 as the count of junction bases outside the gene matches. Counted from cysteine to phenylalanine, this CDR3 has 16 amino acids. Of the read, only the CDR3 DNA is kept; its 48 bases are in frame from base 1. General findings and caveats noted by the study authors: The authors suggested that each seasonal influenza vaccination may recruit only a limited number of new T cells.

The library was generated by RT-PCR. TCRdb names Illumina HiSeq 2500 as the instrument used. Using fastp at Q25 and MiXCR, TCRdb reprocessed the public reads and kept productive beta chains. Rows are unified per CDR3 protein, each entry keeping the most common DNA and genes. In all, the sample holds around 850,000 distinct CDR3 sequences, and about 18% of those were seen once. Jointly, the top ten make up about a tenth of the sample. As to this clonotype: Its antigen is unknown. No much larger clone exists at a distance of one base, and base qualities are not known.

This specimen consisted of PBMCs from blood, obtained 5 to 6 days after vaccination. The chain is encoded by TRBV12-3 or TRBV12-4 joined to TRBJ2-7; TRBD1 aligns with 8 central bases. The receptor was isolated from a man aged 50 or older who received an inactivated influenza vaccine. Donor details come from another sample of the same person, matched by shared clones. The DNA sequence is as follows: TGTGCCAGCAGTTTAGAAGCAGACAGGGGAACCTACGAGCAGTACTTC. This sequence encodes CASSLEADRGTYEQYF.